This TCR beta chain was observed in a study of blood T cell repertoires in COVID-19. On the study more broadly: The study drew acute and convalescent COVID-19 samples from the United States, Italy and Spain. Nucleic acid was either cDNA or gDNA, and it came from T cells, B-cell-depleted T cells, or PBMCs.

This clone showed up just a few times. In the original workflow: Counts of nucleated cells, estimated from reference gene primer amplification, were obtained. Clones were sequenced by immunoSEQ multiplex PCR, and TCRdb holds only the in-frame ones, with some missing. The V and J calls and clone size come from that table; D and trimming were worked out from the DNA. The sample consists of 55,000 to 80,000 clones, around four fifths of them appearing once. The CDR3 length is 14 residues. Germline CDR1 is SGHDT and CDR2 is YYEEEE. Germline trimming cut 0 bases from V and 9 bases from J; bases unmatched to any gene: 6.

What was sequenced was peripheral blood. The J gene is TRBJ1-2, the V gene TRBV5-6; 9 nucleotides align to TRBD1. This sequence originates from a woman aged 80 or over with active or convalescent COVID-19. CDR3 sequence: CASSLGGQGISYTF. The CDR3 nucleotides are TGTGCCAGCAGCTTGGGGGGACAGGGAATCAGCTACACCTTC.